The 21 T cell receptor beta chains given below trace back to one sample, sequenced in a study of blood T cells in healthy people across ages. Alongside a J-beta primer mix, a sample-barcoded 5' primer served in a second PCR lasting about 7 to 12 cycles. TCRdb itself ran the 5' RACE reads through MiXCR, one entry per CDR3 protein. The sample contains around 650,000 distinct CDR3 sequences, 32% of which appear only once. Material: blood. These receptors were obtained from a woman aged 80 or older in good health.

This clonotype was counted at least ten times. The chain joins TRBV28 to TRBJ2-1, with 13 bases identical to TRBD2. The V gene's germline CDR1 is MDHEN and CDR2 SYDVKM. V trimming: 6 bases; J trimming: 0 bases; junction bases outside the gene matches: 2. The CDR3 is 16 amino acids. The CDR3 loop is CASRLAGGTSYNEQFF. The CDR3 coding sequence is TGTGCCAGCAGACTAGCGGGGGGGACCTCCTACAATGAGCAGTTCTTC. Drawing the rest from reference TRBV28 and TRBJ2-1, the complete variable domain is DVKVTQSSRYLVKRTGEKVFLECVQDMDHENMFWYRQDPGLGLRLIYFSYDVKMKEKGDIPEGYSVSREKKERFSLILESASTNQTSMYLCASRLAGGTSYNEQFFGPGTRLTVL.

Turning to this clonotype: The germline gene is not matched at one end of the junction; a read error may be the cause. The chain employs TRBV12-3 or TRBV12-4 and TRBJ2-3; no definite D call. This CDR3 contains 14 residues. CDR3 sequence (DNA): TGTGCCAGCAGTTTAGGAATGCCCGCAGATGCGCAGTATTTT. This codes for CASSLGMPADAQYF.

Many counts were recorded for this clonotype. The chain is built from TRBV20-1 and TRBJ2-1; the D gene is possibly TRBD2 (5 bases). Germline-derived CDR1 and CDR2 are DFQATT and SNEGSKA (reference sequence). Trimming cost V 0 bases and J 0 bases, with 9 bases left between them. CDR3 size: 15 residues. CDR3: CSAREGGGSYNEQFF. The CDR3, as DNA: TGCAGTGCTAGAGAAGGCGGAGGCTCCTACAATGAGCAGTTCTTC.

The chain is built from TRBV27 and TRBJ1-1; no clear D. CDR1 is MNHEY and CDR2 is SMNVEV in the germline V gene (reference sequence). Trimming took 2 bases from V and 3 from J, leaving 13 bases between them. CDR3 size: 15 residues. CDR3 region: CASSLKSGMDTEAFF. For the CDR3, the DNA is TGTGCCAGCAGTTTAAAGTCGGGCATGGACACTGAAGCTTTCTTT.

This chain connects TRBV19 to TRBJ2-3, with 7 bases identical to TRBD2. The CDR3 length is 19 residues. V trimming: 5 bases; J trimming: 0 bases; junction bases outside the gene matches: 17. Germline assignment: CDR1 LNHDA and CDR2 SQIVND (reference sequence). Here the CDR3 reads CASSGASGRKTSSTDTQYF. The CDR3 DNA reads as TGTGCCAGTAGTGGGGCTAGCGGTCGAAAGACTTCTAGCACAGATACGCAGTATTTT.

At least ten counts were recorded for this clonotype. A much larger clone lies one base from this, so it may be a read error. This chain connects TRBV7-8 to TRBJ2-5; possible D gene TRBD2, 5 bases. The CDR3 sequence is 16 residues long. Trimming pared 5 bases from V and 11 bases from J, leaving 27 bases between. Per the germline V gene, CDR1 is SGHVS and CDR2 is FQNEAQ. In DNA form, the CDR3 reads TGTGCCAGCAGCCCTATCGCGGGCTCCGGGAACAATGAGCAGTACTTC. Its translation is CASSPIAGSGNNEQYF.

In its sample, this clonotype was seen a few times. This chain joins TRBV6-2 or TRBV6-3 and TRBJ1-1, with D maybe TRBD1 (6 bases). CDR1 is MNHEY, CDR2 SVGEGT, per germline. The CDR3 is made up of 15 amino acids. Deletions cut 4 bases from V and 4 bases from J, with 16 bases between. CDR3 in DNA: TGTGCCAGCAGTTCCATACAGGGCTTCGGCACTGAAGCTTTCTTT. Its protein product is CASSSIQGFGTEAFF.

Concerning this clonotype itself: This could be a read error, since a much larger clone is one nucleotide away. This chain joins TRBV12-3 or TRBV12-4 and TRBJ2-7, with a tentative D call TRBD1 (5 bases). There are 15 residues in the CDR3. V gave up 0 bases and J gave up 7 bases, with 16 bases separating them. CDR3 nucleotides: TGTGCCAGCAGTTTAGCGGGGCTCGACCACAATGAGCAGTACTTC. It encodes CASSLAGLDHNEQYF.

As to this clonotype: A much larger clone differs by one base, so this may be a read error. The V gene is TRBV20-1, the J gene TRBJ1-2; D is undetermined. Between the trimmed V and J ends, which lost 4 bases and 1 base, there was a span of 13 bases. Germline values: CDR1 DFQATT, CDR2 SNEGSKA (reference sequence). The CDR3 loop spans 14 amino acids. CDR3 residues: CSATRRGGNYGYTF. In nucleotides, the CDR3 is TGCAGTGCTACAAGACGGGGTGGTAACTATGGCTACACCTTC.

The chain uses TRBV12-3 or TRBV12-4 and TRBJ1-5, with D possibly TRBD1 on 6 matching bases. V was shortened by 6 bases and J by 3 bases, with 15 bases between the two germline ends. CDR3 size: 15 residues. CDR3 residues: CASRSSGAPNQPQHF. The CDR3 bases are TGTGCCAGCAGATCTTCAGGGGCACCCAATCAGCCCCAGCATTTT.

Many counts were recorded for this clonotype. CDR3 bases: TGTGCCAGCAGCTTAAGGACGTACAATGAGCAGTTCTTC. Its protein is CASSLRTYNEQFF. The chain recombines TRBV11-1 with TRBJ2-1; D unresolved. The germline gives CDR1 SGHAT, CDR2 FQDESV (reference sequence). The CDR3 consists of 13 residues. The V end lost 2 bases, the J end lost 4 bases, and 6 bases lay between the germline ends.

This clonotype was counted many times. The V call is TRBV5-1, the J call TRBJ2-1, with 9 bases identical to TRBD2. The germline V gene encodes CDR1 SGHRS and CDR2 YFSETQ. This CDR3 is 20 amino acids long. With 0 bases clipped from V and 5 bases from J, the junction kept 18 bases outside the gene matches. The CDR3 coding sequence is TGCGCCAGCAGCTTGGGAGGTAGCGGGGGACCCCCCTCAAGGAACAATGAGCAGTTCTTC. As protein: CASSLGGSGGPPSRNNEQFF.

The count of this clonotype is one. The chain carries TRBV6-1 and TRBJ2-3; perhaps TRBD2 as D (6 bases). This CDR3 is 15 amino acids long. The V end was cut by 7 bases, the J end by 3 bases, with 17 bases between. The germline gives CDR1 MNHNS, CDR2 SASEGT. CDR3 residues: CASTPGAGTTDTQYF. CDR3 sequence (DNA): TGTGCCAGCACTCCTGGGGCGGGGACTACAGATACGCAGTATTTT.

Comment on this clonotype: A read error may explain this, as a much larger clone is one base away. The rearrangement joins TRBV7-3 to TRBJ2-5; TRBD2 matches at 8 bases. This CDR3 is built from 15 residues. Trimming at V came to 3 bases and at J to 11 bases, leaving 14 bases not matched to a gene. In germline, CDR1 is SGHTA, CDR2 FQGTGA. The CDR3 DNA follows: TGTGCCAGCAGCTTGTCAGCGGGGGTTTACAATGAGCAGTACTTC. Translating it yields CASSLSAGVYNEQYF.

This clonotype was recorded many times. For the CDR3, the DNA is TGCAGTGCTACTCCGGACAGGGGCAATGAGCAGTTCTTC. It yields the protein CSATPDRGNEQFF. The chain is built from TRBV20-1 and TRBJ2-1; the match to TRBD1 covers 9 bases. V lost 4 bases and J lost 6; bases outside the gene matches: 4. The CDR3 is made up of 13 amino acids. CDR1 and CDR2 from the germline V gene are DFQATT and SNEGSKA (reference sequence).

This clonotype was picked up a small number of times. This rearrangement joins TRBV6-1 to TRBJ1-5; 7 bases map to TRBD1. The CDR3 runs to 15 residues. Germline trimming cut 6 bases from V and 4 bases from J; bases unmatched to any gene: 9. In germline, CDR1 is MNHNS, CDR2 SASEGT. This CDR3 reads CASRLGRGRNQPQHF. Here the CDR3 DNA reads TGTGCCAGCAGGCTTGGGAGGGGGCGGAATCAGCCCCAGCATTTT.

This clonotype was detected ten times or more. A much larger clone differs from this one at a single base, so this may be a read error. The gene calls are TRBV15 and TRBJ2-2, with TRBD1 matching over 8 bases. The CDR3 runs to 17 residues. The germline V gene encodes CDR1 LNHNV and CDR2 YYDKDF (reference sequence). CDR3 protein: CATSGISLTGATGERFF. The CDR3 nucleotides read TGTGCCACCAGCGGAATCAGTTTGACAGGGGCCACCGGGGAGCGGTTTTTT. The full variable domain, completed using reference TRBV15 and TRBJ2-2, is DAMVIQNPRYQVTQFGKPVTLSCSQTLNHNVMYWYQQKSSQAPKLLFHYYDKDFNNEADTPDNFQSRRPNTSFCFLDIRSPGLGDTAMYLCATSGISLTGATGERFFGEGSRLTVL.

This clonotype was recorded at least ten times. The rearrangement links TRBV7-2 to TRBJ1-5; D may be TRBD1 (5 bases). This CDR3 has 15 amino acids. The V and J ends lost 6 bases and 4 bases respectively, with 16 bases between them. Germline V CDR1 and CDR2: SGHTA, FQGNSA. CDR3: CASSRSWDSNQPQHF. CDR3 nucleotides: TGTGCCAGCAGTCGAAGTTGGGACTCAAATCAGCCCCAGCATTTT. The full variable domain, its missing parts supplied by reference TRBV7-2 and TRBJ1-5, is GAGVSQSPSNKVTEKGKDVELRCDPISGHTALYWYRQSLGQGLEFLIYFQGNSAPDKSGLPSDRFSAERTGGSVSTLTIQRTQQEDSAVYLCASSRSWDSNQPQHFGDGTRLSIL.

This clonotype was found many times. This chain joins TRBV6-5 and TRBJ2-7; D is ambiguous. This CDR3 region has 13 residues. In germline, CDR1 is MNHEY, CDR2 SVGAGI. Trimming removed 6 bases from V and 1 base from J, with 10 bases in between. CDR3 region: CASRPGNSYEQYF. CDR3 DNA sequence: TGTGCCAGCAGACCCGGTAATTCCTACGAGCAGTACTTC.

V usage is TRBV12-3 or TRBV12-4 and J usage is TRBJ1-5, with TRBD1 identical over 7 bases. This CDR3 spans 15 amino acids. The V gene end was trimmed by 8 bases and the J gene end by 1 base; junction bases not matched to a gene: 8. CDR3 DNA: TGTGCCAGCGGGACCAGGGGGGGCAGCAATCAGCCCCAGCATTTT. Protein: CASGTRGGSNQPQHF.

This chain links TRBV4-1 with TRBJ2-5, with D perhaps given as TRBD1 or TRBD2 (5 bases each). TRBJ2-7 matches the DNA end more closely, so the J call is doubtful. Per the germline V gene, CDR1 is MGHRA and CDR2 is YSYEKL. The CDR3 covers 16 residues. CDR3 DNA sequence: TGCGCCAGCAGCCCACACTCCGGGACGGCCTCCTACGAGCAGTACTTC. Protein sequence: CASSPHSGTASYEQYF.